The rows below give T cell receptor beta chains drawn from one sample of a study of CD8 T cells in Susac syndrome. TCRdb reprocessed the immunoSEQ multiplex PCR reads via MiXCR and lists one record per CDR3 protein. Of tens of thousands of distinct CDR3 sequences listed, roughly 96% are singletons. The material sequenced was CD8+ T cells from PBMCs. These receptor sequences come from a human donor with Susac syndrome. Both conserved end residues are part of each CDR3. For some rows the clone size is stated as once, few or many, or as a class when expanded; others skip it.

NA | TRBJ1-2 | TRBV29-1 | CSVRGVSDYGYTF
NA | TRBJ2-4 | TRBV29-1 | CSVGQAQRDIQYF
NA | TRBJ1-1 | TRBV29-1 | CSVEGGGPREAFF
NA | TRBJ1-6 | TRBV18 | CASSPTDNSPLHF
NA | TRBJ2-4 | TRBV28 | CASSSNIQYF
NA | TRBJ2-1 | TRBV5-1 | CASSFLREEGYNEQFF
once | TRBJ1-2 | TRBV20-1 | CSAREGTGVLRGYTF
NA | TRBJ1-2 | TRBV24-1 | CATSEGGGDYGYTF
NA | TRBJ1-2 | TRBV7-9 | CASSSTDRGDYGYTF
NA | TRBJ2-4 | TRBV20-1 | CSALDGEPRNIQYF
NA | TRBJ1-1 | TRBV15 | CATSRGGFQSEAFF
NA | TRBJ2-7 | TRBV7-9 | CASSLAVDEQYF
once | TRBJ2-1 | TRBV19 | CASSIEQGSYNEQFF
NA | TRBJ1-2 | TRBV10-3 | CAISEDRTGDYTF
once | TRBJ1-1 | TRBV27 | CASSLISTTNTEAFF
NA | TRBJ2-2 | TRBV10-2 | CASSKLGGNTGELFF
NA | TRBJ1-6 | TRBV6-5 | CASSYNRDRSPDSPLHF
NA | TRBJ2-5 | TRBV7-9 | CASSLTSGGVEETQYF
once | TRBJ2-3 | TRBV20-1 | CSARGIQGWDTQYF
NA | TRBJ1-5 | TRBV29-1 | CSVEGHGNQPQHF
NA | TRBJ2-1 | TRBV7-9 | CASSLSMSYNEQFF
NA | TRBJ2-7 | TRBV5-6 | CASSLLPGEQYF
NA | TRBJ1-1 | TRBV7-6 | CASSLGWGTENTEAFF
NA | TRBJ1-2 | TRBV27 | CASSLTGLGNYGYTF
NA | TRBJ1-1 | TRBV20-1 | CSARRRFGMNTEAFF
NA | TRBJ2-5 | TRBV5-1 | CASSFSGRETQYF
NA | TRBJ2-2 | TRBV3-1 | CASSPAGANTGELFF
NA | TRBJ1-2 | TRBV5-6 | CASRDGSGYGYTF
NA | TRBJ1-6 | TRBV5-4 | CASSFGGVNVGSPLHF
NA | TRBJ2-7 | TRBV3-1 | CASSQAPGHSREQYF
once | TRBJ1-1 | TRBV29-1 | CSVRLDTEAFF
NA | TRBJ1-1 | TRBV29-1 | CSVASHNGLLNTEAFF
NA | TRBJ1-6 | TRBV12-3/TRBV12-4 | CASSHGRSYNSPLHF
NA | TRBJ2-1 | TRBV4-3 | CASSQANNEQFF
NA | TRBJ2-5 | TRBV19 | CASSIGSETQYF
NA | TRBJ1-2 | TRBV7-2 | CASSLGPAFGTGYGYTF